The clone carrying this T cell receptor beta chain was found a few times. Its antigen remains unknown. Germline V lookup: CDR1 SGHNT, CDR2 YENEEA. The CDR3 spans 13 residues. V was clipped by 7 bases and J by 3 bases, with 12 bases between them. Addition of a universal primer site occurred through template switching, and cDNA carried unique molecular identifiers. In TCRdb, the 5' RACE reads were re-called with MiXCR into one record per CDR3 protein. The data show approximately 530,000 distinct CDR3 sequences, around 22% seen once. The data stem from a study of identical twins. Whole-study results and caveats: Low generation-probability sequences were in excess among twin-shared out-of-frame alpha sequences. While abundant cord blood beta clonotypes carried fewer insertions, memory repertoires showed no such pattern.

The same data also contributed to another study, on yellow fever vaccine responses in identical twins.

The sample consisted of CD4+ T cells sorted from blood. This TCR was sampled from a woman aged 18-29 years in good health. The chain is built from TRBV11-3 and TRBJ2-5; weak D call: TRBD2 (5 bases). This chain's CDR3 is CASKSRDKETQYF. The CDR3 nucleotides read TGTGCCAGCAAAAGCCGGGATAAAGAGACCCAGTACTTC.